The 11 T cell receptor beta chains presented below share a single source sample, sequenced in a study of CD8+ T cells in alopecia areata. It was cDNA, reverse transcribed from extracted RNA, that served as the sequencing template. Some clones are missing from TCRdb's copy, which holds only in-frame ones; the method was immunoSEQ multiplex PCR. The sample holds roughly 120,000 clones; about 61% are singletons and the top ten take approximately 3%. The sample taken for sequencing was CD4+ T cells sorted from blood. The receptor set was obtained from a human donor in good health.

The chain links TRBV29-1 to TRBJ2-3; 8 nucleotides align to TRBD1. The germline CDR1 and CDR2 sequences are SQVTM and ANQGSEA. This CDR3 is built from 19 residues. The V gene end was trimmed by 2 bases and the J gene end by 2 bases; junction bases not matched to a gene: 18. The CDR3 coding sequence is TGCAGCGTTGAAAGGAGGTTGGTGACGAAGACAGGGGCCACAGATACGCAGTATTTT. Protein sequence: CSVERRLVTKTGATDTQYF.

This clone came up once. The rearrangement links TRBV7-9 to TRBJ2-6; D gene unclear. The CDR3 loop spans 15 amino acids. CDR1 is SEHNR, CDR2 FQNEAQ, per germline (reference sequence). Trimming removed 3 bases at V and 1 base at J, with 7 bases between. The CDR3 reads CASSLLGSGANVLTF. CDR3 coding DNA: TGTGCCAGCAGCTTGTTAGGGTCTGGGGCCAACGTCCTGACTTTC. The full variable domain, its missing parts supplied by reference TRBV7-9 and TRBJ2-6, is DTGVSQNPRHKITKRGQNVTFRCDPISEHNRLYWYRQTLGQGPEFLTYFQNEAQLEKSRLLSDRFSAERPKGSFSTLEIQRTEQGDSAMYLCASSLLGSGANVLTFGAGSRLTVL.

The chain has TRBV29-1 and TRBJ1-2; D call uncertain. The V end lost 7 bases, the J end lost 5 bases, and 5 bases lay between the germline ends. The CDR3 runs 9 residues. Looked up from germline, CDR1 is SQVTM and CDR2 is ANQGSEA. The CDR3 reads CSAGYGYTF. CDR3 nucleotide sequence: TGCAGCGCCGGGTATGGCTACACCTTC. Drawing the rest from reference TRBV29-1 and TRBJ1-2, the complete variable domain is SAVISQKPSRDICQRGTSLTIQCQVDSQVTMMFWYRQQPGQSLTLIATANQGSEATYESGFVIDKFPISRPNLTFSTLTVSNMSPEDSSIYLCSAGYGYTFGSGTRLTVV.

This sequence joins TRBV2 and TRBJ2-1, with 7 bases aligning to TRBD2. The CDR3 has 12 residues. The V gene's germline CDR1 is SNHLY and CDR2 FYNNEI. After removal of 5 bases from V and 11 bases from J, the junction contained 6 bases not matched to a gene. For the CDR3, the DNA is TGTGCCAGCAGTTTACTAGCGAGTCAGCAGTTCTTC. Translation gives CASSLLASQQFF. Filled out from reference TRBV2 and TRBJ2-1, the complete variable domain reads EPEVTQTPSHQVTQMGQEVILRCVPISNHLYFYWYRQILGQKVEFLVSFYNNEISEKSEIFDDQFSVERPDGSNFTLKIRSTKLEDSAMYFCASSLLASQQFFGPGTRLTVL.

DNA of the CDR3: TGCAGCGTTGTAGCGGCAGGGCTAAATGAAAAACTGTTTTTT. This codes for CSVVAAGLNEKLFF. The J gene is TRBJ1-4, the V gene TRBV29-1; TRBD1 might be the D (5 bases). This CDR3 is 14 amino acids long. The V end was cut by 4 bases, the J end by 5 bases, with 14 bases between. Germline loops: CDR1 SQVTM, CDR2 ANQGSEA.

The chain has TRBV5-1 and TRBJ2-5; TRBD2 agrees at 14 bases. V gave up 3 bases and J gave up 4 bases; unmatched junction bases: 2. CDR1 is SGHRS, CDR2 YFSETQ, per germline. CDR3 length: 15 amino acids. CDR3 in amino acids: CASSSGLAGGETQYF. In DNA form, the CDR3 reads TGCGCCAGCAGCTCCGGACTAGCGGGGGGAGAGACCCAGTACTTC.

This clone has a handful of counts. CDR3 loop: CSVERRPTYF. The CDR3 coding sequence is TGCAGCGTTGAAAGGCGCCCCACGTACTTC. The rearrangement uses TRBV29-1 and TRBJ2-5, with unresolved D. The germline V gene has CDR1 SQVTM and CDR2 ANQGSEA. V was shortened by 2 bases and J by 13 bases, with 11 bases between the two germline ends. The CDR3 consists of 10 residues.

The chain has TRBV15 and TRBJ2-3; 10 bases match TRBD2. Germline loops: CDR1 LNHNV, CDR2 YYDKDF (reference sequence). V was clipped by 0 bases and J by 3 bases; unmatched bases: 6. The CDR3 extends over 17 amino acids. The CDR3 spells CATSRDKTSGATDTQYF. DNA for the CDR3: TGTGCCACCAGCAGAGATAAAACTAGCGGGGCGACAGATACGCAGTATTTT.

The rearrangement links TRBV29-1 to TRBJ1-1; D unclear. This CDR3 has 11 amino acids. Germline CDR1 is SQVTM and CDR2 is ANQGSEA. Trimming took off 4 bases at V and 3 bases at J, with 6 bases between the two ends. The chain's CDR3 is CSVGSDTEAFF. CDR3 DNA sequence: TGCAGCGTTGGGTCGGACACTGAAGCTTTCTTT.

This clone was observed once. V and J are TRBV4-2 and TRBJ1-6, with TRBD1 matching over 7 bases. The CDR3 is 15 residues long. V trimming: 4 bases; J trimming: 8 bases; junction bases outside the gene matches: 8. Germline V gene lookup returns CDR1 LGHNA and CDR2 YNFKEQ. The CDR3 here is CASSPWGQSDSPLHF. The CDR3 DNA is TGTGCCAGCAGCCCGTGGGGACAGTCGGATTCACCCCTCCACTTT.

The V and J genes are TRBV9 and TRBJ2-5, with D tentatively TRBD1 (6 bases). CDR3 length equals 14 residues. The V gene's germline CDR1 is SGDLS and CDR2 YYNGEE. Trimming removed 1 base at V and 5 bases at J, with 12 bases between. CDR3: CASSVSQGRETQYF. The CDR3 nucleotides read TGTGCCAGCAGCGTATCACAGGGACGGGAGACCCAGTACTTC.